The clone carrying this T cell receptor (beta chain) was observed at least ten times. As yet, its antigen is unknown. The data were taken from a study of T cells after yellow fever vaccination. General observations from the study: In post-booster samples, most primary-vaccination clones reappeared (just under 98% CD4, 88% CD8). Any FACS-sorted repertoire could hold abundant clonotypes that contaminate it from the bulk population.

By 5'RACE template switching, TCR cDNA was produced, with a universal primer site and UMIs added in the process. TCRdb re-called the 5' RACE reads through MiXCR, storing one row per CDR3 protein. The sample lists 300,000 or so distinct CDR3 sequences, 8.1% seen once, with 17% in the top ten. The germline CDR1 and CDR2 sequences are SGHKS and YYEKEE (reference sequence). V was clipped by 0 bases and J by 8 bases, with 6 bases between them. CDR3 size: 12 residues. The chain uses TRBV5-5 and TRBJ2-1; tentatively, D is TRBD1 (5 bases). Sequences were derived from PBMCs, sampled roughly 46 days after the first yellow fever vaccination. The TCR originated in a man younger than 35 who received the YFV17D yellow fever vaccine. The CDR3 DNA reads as TGTGCCAGCAGCTTGGAGGGGCATGAGCAGTTCTTC. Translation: CASSLEGHEQFF.